Each of the 22 T cell receptor beta chains below was sequenced from the same sample in a study of tumor and adjacent non-tumor tissue in lung cancer. This sample's RNA came from whole unsorted tissue. TCRbeta libraries were built with three rounds of nested PCR, modified from ARM-PCR. Via MiXCR, TCRdb re-called the multiplex PCR reads, giving one row per CDR3 protein. This table has some 120,000 distinct CDR3 sequences, about 66% appearing once. Sequencing was performed on lung tumor tissue. The receptors shown here come from a man aged 25 to 45 with non-small cell lung cancer.

The chain joins TRBV5-4 to TRBJ2-3; unclear D gene. CDR3 size: 15 residues. CDR1 is SGHNT and CDR2 is YYREEE in the germline V gene (reference sequence). Trimming stripped 0 bases from V and 4 bases from J, with 12 bases between. The CDR3 sequence: CASSLAGQSADTQYF. In nucleotides, the CDR3 is TGTGCCAGCAGCTTGGCGGGTCAGAGCGCAGATACGCAGTATTTT. Complete variable domain (other parts from reference TRBV5-4 and TRBJ2-3): ETGVTQSPTHLIKTRGQQVTLRCSSQSGHNTVSWYQQALGQGPQFIFQYYREEENGRGNFPPRFSGLQFPNYSSELNVNALELDDSALYLCASSLAGQSADTQYFGPGTRLTVL.

Points on this clonotype: Likely a read error: the CDR3 ends without its conserved phenylalanine or tryptophan. It is unclear where the CDR3 begins or ends on the DNA, so no DNA is shown, and the CDR3 is as TCRdb lists it. Here the CDR3 reads CSASQGGHYADTRYS. V gene TRBV20-1 combines with J gene TRBJ2-3; the D segment call TRBD1 is taken from the table without a DNA check. The germline V gene has CDR1 DFQATT and CDR2 SNEGSKA (reference sequence). The CDR3 spans 15 amino acids, including both terminal residues.

Of note for this clonotype: Since a much larger clone is just one base distant, this may be a read error. The chain carries TRBV7-2 and TRBJ2-7, with 10 bases matching TRBD2. V trimming: 2 bases; J trimming: 8 bases; junction bases outside the gene matches: 6. The CDR3 contains 14 residues. Looked up from germline, CDR1 is SGHTA and CDR2 is FQGNSA. The CDR3 nucleotides read TGTGCCAGCAGCTTACTGGGACTAGCGAGCCAGCAGTACTTC. It translates to CASSLLGLASQQYF.

Comments on this clonotype: At one end, the junction sequence differs from germline, possibly due to a read error. The rearrangement uses TRBV20-1 and TRBJ2-1; D may be TRBD2 (7 bases). The length of the CDR3 is 14 residues. CDR1 is DFQATT, CDR2 SNEGSKA, per germline (reference sequence). The CDR3 is CSADRGGAYNEQFF. In nucleotides, the CDR3 is TGCAGTGCAGATAGAGGGGGGGCCTACAACGAGCAGTTCTTC.

As regards this clonotype: One end of the junction varies from germline; a read error may be responsible. The CDR3 region is CSALPTWGSTEVFF. The CDR3 DNA is TGCAGTGCTCTCCCGACATGGGGCAGCACTGAAGTTTTCTTT. This chain links TRBV20-1 with TRBJ1-1, with D maybe TRBD1 (5 bases). The CDR3 consists of 14 residues. From germline, CDR1 is DFQATT and CDR2 SNEGSKA (reference sequence).

Note on this clonotype: Germline and junction disagree at one end, which may indicate a read error. The rearrangement joins TRBV30 to TRBJ1-2; D is unresolved. Germline V gives CDR1 GTSNPN, CDR2 SVGIG (reference sequence). This CDR3 spans 11 amino acids. In DNA form, the CDR3 reads TGTGCCTGGAATGGAGACTATGGCTACACCTTT. Translated: CAWNGDYGYTF.

This clonotype occurred once. The rearrangement uses TRBV11-3 and TRBJ2-3; D is unclear. The V and J ends lost 7 bases and 5 bases respectively, with 13 bases between them. Germline CDR1 and CDR2: SGHNT and YENEEA. The CDR3 has 13 amino acids. CDR3 sequence (DNA): TGTGCCAGCAAGCCCGAGGCCATAGATACGCAGTATTTT. Its translation: CASKPEAIDTQYF.

As regards this clonotype: A read error may explain this, as a much larger clone is one base away. V gene TRBV6-6 combines with J gene TRBJ2-3; D may match TRBD1 or TRBD2 (6 bases each). Germline V CDR1 and CDR2: MNHNY, SVGAGI (reference sequence). CDR3 length: 15 amino acids. V was cut by 2 bases and J by 6 bases, with 15 bases left in between. This CDR3 is CASSYAKQGGDTQYF. The CDR3 nucleotides read TGTGCCAGCAGTTACGCCAAGCAAGGGGGGGATACGCAGTATTTT.

The chain employs TRBV20-1 and TRBJ2-7; 13 bases line up with TRBD2. Germline trimming cut 8 bases from V and 8 bases from J; bases unmatched to any gene: 9. Germline-derived CDR1 and CDR2 are DFQATT and SNEGSKA (reference sequence). This CDR3 has 13 amino acids. CDR3 region: CSLMGLAGPQQYF. CDR3 coding DNA: TGCAGTCTCATGGGACTAGCGGGACCACAGCAGTACTTC.

This clonotype was counted once. A much larger clonotype is one base distant, so this may be a read error. CDR3 nucleotides: TGTGCCAGCAGCCATCACCAGCATTTT. This gives the protein CASSHHQHF. The chain links TRBV5-4 to TRBJ1-5; D is undetermined. V was clipped by 4 bases and J by 12 bases, with 5 bases between them. CDR1 is SGHNT and CDR2 is YYREEE in the germline V gene (reference sequence). The CDR3 is 9 amino acids.

V and J are TRBV6-2 or TRBV6-3 and TRBJ1-6, with D tentatively TRBD1 (6 bases). The CDR3 contains 14 residues. CDR1 and CDR2 from the germline V gene are MNHEY and SVGEGT. Trimming removed 8 bases at V and 6 bases at J, with 14 bases between. The CDR3 region has the DNA TGTGCCAGCCGGCTGGACAGTGGTAATTCACCCCTCCACTTT. This sequence encodes CASRLDSGNSPLHF.

Concerning this clonotype: This could be a read error, since a much larger clone is one nucleotide away. Because the CDR3 is missing its conserved closing phenylalanine or tryptophan, this is likely a read error. V is TRBV10-3 and J is TRBJ2-2; possible D gene TRBD1, 8 bases. The V end lost 4 bases, the J end lost 5 bases, and 11 bases lay between the germline ends. The germline V gene has CDR1 ENHRY and CDR2 SYGVKD. The CDR3 totals 14 residues. As DNA, the CDR3 is TGTGCCATCAGTGTACAGGGGGGGACCGGGGAGCTGTTTCTT. Amino acid sequence: CAISVQGGTGELFL.

This clonotype was seen only a few times. This could be a read error, since a much larger clone is one nucleotide away. The CDR3 bases are TGTACCAGCGCGTTTTACGAGCAGTACTTC. Encoded protein: CTSAFYEQYF. The chain has TRBV6-1 and TRBJ2-7; D is undetermined. This CDR3 spans 10 amino acids. Germline CDR1 and CDR2: MNHNS and SASEGT.

Comments on this clonotype: This may be a read error: a much more frequent sequence differs by one nucleotide. The chain carries TRBV12-3 or TRBV12-4 and TRBJ2-1; 12 nucleotides match TRBD2. This CDR3 has 16 residues. CDR3 bases: TGTGCCAGCAGTGCCCTAGGGACTAGCGGGTACAATGGGCAGTTCTTC. The encoded protein is CASSALGTSGYNGQFF.

The rearrangement links TRBV12-3 or TRBV12-4 to TRBJ2-7, with no clear D. The CDR3 loop spans 14 amino acids. V was cut by 7 bases and J by 2 bases, with 15 bases left in between. This chain's CDR3 is CASNLTQAPYEQYF. Here the CDR3 DNA reads TGTGCCAGCAATCTCACGCAGGCCCCCTACGAGCAGTACTTC.

The chain carries TRBV11-2 and TRBJ2-6; D is possibly TRBD1 (7 bases). The V end was cut by 11 bases, the J end by 2 bases, with 22 bases between. CDR1 is SGHAT and CDR2 is FQNNGV in the germline V gene. This CDR3 is built from 17 residues. The CDR3 reads CACRPQPRGAGANVLTF. The CDR3 DNA reads TGTGCCTGCCGCCCTCAGCCCAGGGGGGCTGGGGCCAACGTCCTGACTTTC.

Note on this clonotype: Lacking the conserved final phenylalanine or tryptophan, this CDR3 likely reflects a read error. V and J are TRBV20-1 and TRBJ2-1, with D hard to call. The CDR3 totals 14 residues. V was cut by 6 bases and J by 0 bases, with 12 bases left in between. The germline CDR1 and CDR2 sequences are DFQATT and SNEGSKA (reference sequence). The CDR3 protein is CSAETVSSYNEQFL. The CDR3, as DNA: TGCAGTGCCGAGACTGTCAGCTCCTACAATGAGCAGTTCTTG.

As regards this clonotype: A much larger clone sits a single nucleotide away, making a read error possible. This chain joins TRBV20-1 and TRBJ2-1; 9 bases align to TRBD2. The CDR3 totals 14 residues. The V gene end was trimmed by 2 bases and the J gene end by 9 bases; junction bases not matched to a gene: 8. Germline CDR1 and CDR2: DFQATT and SNEGSKA (reference sequence). The CDR3 sequence is CSARPSGEAGEQFF. CDR3 coding DNA: TGCAGTGCTAGACCTAGCGGGGAGGCCGGTGAGCAGTTCTTC.

On this clonotype itself: One base away lies a much larger clone, so this may be a sequencing read error. This chain links TRBV29-1 with TRBJ1-2; D might be TRBD1 (5 bases). Germline CDR1 reads SQVTM; CDR2 reads ANQGSEA. This CDR3 is built from 13 residues. The CDR3 coding sequence is TGCGGCGGTCGGGACGCCTATAACTATGGCTACACCTTC. Translated, it gives CGGRDAYNYGYTF.

For this clonotype: This sequence may be a read error, since a much larger clone differs from it by one base. The rearrangement joins TRBV6-1 to TRBJ2-7; perhaps TRBD1 as D (5 bases). Germline V lookup: CDR1 MNHNS, CDR2 SASEGT. This CDR3 has 15 residues. CDR3 in amino acids: CARSGPGGHSYEQYF. CDR3 nucleotide sequence: TGTGCCAGAAGTGGCCCCGGCGGACACTCCTACGAGCAGTACTTC.

Remarks on this clonotype: The conserved final phenylalanine or tryptophan is absent from the CDR3, which likely points to a read error. It is unclear where the CDR3 begins or ends on the DNA, so no DNA is shown, and the CDR3 is as TCRdb lists it. This chain joins TRBV11-2 and TRBJ2-5. Both ends counted, the CDR3 spans 11 residues. Germline lookup yields CDR1 SGHAT and CDR2 FQNNGV. CDR3 protein: CASSLGETQHL.

Details on this clonotype: This sequence may be a read error, since a much larger clone differs from it by one base. The chain carries TRBV6-5 and TRBJ2-7; 7 bases fit TRBD1. This CDR3 is 15 amino acids long. CDR1 is MNHEY, CDR2 SVGAGI, per germline. The CDR3 sequence: CVSSYSRTGSYEQYF. CDR3 sequence (DNA): TGTGTCAGCAGTTACTCCAGGACAGGTTCCTACGAGCAGTACTTC.